This T cell receptor beta chain was identified in a study of cytomegalovirus exposure and HLA in healthy donors. Study-level findings and limits: In a later analysis, V- and J-gene trimming of beta chains associated with a DCLRE1C missense variant, replicated independently. CMV serostatus was the sole immune exposure data available.

Comment on this clone: The antigen is not known.

At the time of sampling, donors were nominally healthy, though unrecorded immune exposures were likely. Per the germline V gene, CDR1 is SGHVS and CDR2 is FNYEAQ. The CDR3 is 17 residues long. Trimming pared 1 base from V and 3 bases from J, leaving 18 bases between. In the PCR, 60 Vbeta and 13 Jbeta primers were used. Repertoires were generated with immunoSEQ multiplex PCR, while TCRdb's copy carries only in-frame clones and drops some. The repertoire holds roughly 150,000 clones, with 68% as singletons. The sequence came from a man in his fifties or sixties in good health and CMV-seronegative. This sequence joins TRBV7-6 and TRBJ1-1; possible D gene TRBD1, 6 bases. Material: PBMCs. Here the CDR3 reads CASSLGVGGALDTEAFF. The CDR3 coding sequence is TGTGCCAGCAGCTTAGGGGTCGGGGGGGCGTTAGACACTGAAGCTTTCTTT.